A selection of T cell receptor beta chains follows, all from one sample in a study of OX40 agonist ivuxolimab in advanced cancers. Generated by immunoSEQ multiplex PCR, the TCRdb table keeps only in-frame clones and is missing some. The sample records 30,000 to 40,000 clones, approximately 89% being singletons. Here the sequenced sample was CD4+ or CD8+ T cells sorted from blood, taken in a trial of the OX40 agonist ivuxolimab. The receptors originated from an adult with an advanced solid tumor such as melanoma, head and neck, liver or kidney cancer. Each CDR3 is given with its conserved first and last residue. The D gene is left open where the match is weak. The size entry is marked missing in some rows and otherwise reads once, few, many or a size class.

>TRBJ2-3|TRBV18|TRBD2|-
TGTGCCAGCTCCGGCAGCGGGAGGACAGATACGCAGTATTTT
CASSGSGRTDTQYF
>TRBJ1-2|TRBV13|TRBD1|-
TGTGCCAGCAGCTCCGACAGGGCCAACTATGGCTACACCTTC
CASSSDRANYGYTF
>TRBJ2-2|TRBV5-6|-|-
TGTGCCAGCAGCTTGGTTCCAGCCGGGGAGCTGTTTTTT
CASSLVPAGELFF
>TRBJ1-1|TRBV10-2|-|-
TGCGCCAGCACTCCCTCCGGGGGGTTTGCTGAAGCTTTCTTT
CASTPSGGFAEAFF
>TRBJ1-4|TRBV2|TRBD1|-
TGTGCCAGCAGGGGACTGACAGGGTGGGATGAAAAACTGTTTTTT
CASRGLTGWDEKLFF
>TRBJ1-2|TRBV7-9|-|few
TGTGCCAGCAGCTTAGAAAGTCAGGGTTACACCTTC
CASSLESQGYTF
>TRBJ1-5|TRBV7-2|TRBD1|-
TGTGCCAGCAGCCCAGGGGGTAGGAGCAATCAGCCCCAGCATTTT
CASSPGGRSNQPQHF
>TRBJ2-1|TRBV11-2|-|-
TGTGCCAGCAGCTTAGATCAGGACTACAATGAGCAGTTCTTC
CASSLDQDYNEQFF
>TRBJ2-2|TRBV29-1|-|-
TGCAGCGTTAGGGCCGGACGGATTAACACCGGGGAGCTGTTTTTT
CSVRAGRINTGELFF
>TRBJ2-1|TRBV10-3|TRBD2|once
TGTGCCATTAGGGCTGGACTAGCATCTTACAATGAGCAGTTCTTC
CAIRAGLASYNEQFF
>TRBJ1-2|TRBV6-6|-|-
TGTGCCAGCAGTTACGAAGGGATTGGGGGCTACACCTTC
CASSYEGIGGYTF
>TRBJ2-5|TRBV11-3|TRBD1|-
TGTGCCAGCAGCCGACGGACAGGGGGCCTCAGGGAGACCCAGTACTTC
CASSRRTGGLRETQYF
>TRBJ2-7|TRBV15|-|-
TGTGCCACCAGCAGAGATCCAGACCCTTCCTACGAGCAGTACTTC
CATSRDPDPSYEQYF
>TRBJ2-2|TRBV29-1|TRBD2|-
TGCAGCGTTGAAGGTGGTGCTAGCGGGACCTACACCGGGGAGCTGTTTTTT
CSVEGGASGTYTGELFF
>TRBJ2-3|TRBV11-2|-|-
TGTGCCAGCAGCTTTGGACAGAGCACAGATACGCAGTATTTT
CASSFGQSTDTQYF
>TRBJ2-1|TRBV5-1|TRBD2|-
TGCGCCAGCAGCTCGGGACTAGCGGGAGTTGCGGTGCGGTACAATGAGCAGTTCTTC
CASSSGLAGVAVRYNEQFF
>TRBJ2-1|TRBV14|TRBD2|-
TGTGCCAGCAGCCCCAATAGCGGGTGGTCCTACAATGAGCAGTTCTTC
CASSPNSGWSYNEQFF
>TRBJ2-1|TRBV23-1|-|-
TGCGCCAGCAGTCACCCGGGACTCCCTTCCCACAATGAGCAGTTCTTC
CASSHPGLPSHNEQFF
>TRBJ1-3|TRBV6-5|-|-
TGTGCCAGCAGTTATACACGGTCTGGAAACACCATATATTTT
CASSYTRSGNTIYF
>TRBJ1-1|TRBV13|-|-
TGTGCCAGCAGCCGCGGACAGCTTGAAGCTTTCTTT
CASSRGQLEAFF